This TCR beta chain was sequenced in a study of blood T cell repertoires in COVID-19. Clones were sequenced by immunoSEQ multiplex PCR, and TCRdb holds only the in-frame ones, with some missing. Seen here are hundreds of thousands of clones, roughly 90% observed once, and the top ten hold around 3.7%. The participants were between roughly 18 and 100 years old and came from roughly 25 US areas. V lost 3 bases to trimming and J lost 7 bases; unmatched junction nucleotides: 7. This CDR3 region has 15 residues. Per germline, CDR1 KGHSH and CDR2 LQKENI. This clonotype originated in a woman aged 30 to 39 with acute COVID-19. The chain has TRBV18 and TRBJ1-3; TRBD1 matches at 9 bases. Sequenced: PBMCs or T cells enriched from blood (not recorded which). This CDR3 reads CASSPGTGTSNTIYF. The CDR3 coding sequence is TGTGCCAGCTCACCCGGGACAGGGACGTCGAACACCATATATTTT.